The source of this TCR beta chain is a study of shared clonotypes between healthy human individuals. At the level of the study: The people who gave samples were two women and a few men aged 18 to 49.

Study conclusions and caveats: The four-donor shared clonotypes exceeded non-shared clonotypes in generation probability, with non-shared ones scoring lower.

It was at deep level that the assay was run. Assay used: immunoSEQ multiplex PCR; TCRdb lists only in-frame clones, some missing. The sample gives roughly 720,000 clones, 90% of which show up once; less than 40% is in the top ten. Concerning this clone: Its antigen is unknown.

Donors included only healthy HIV-negative adults lacking recent acute infections or vaccinations. This CDR3 has 16 residues. With 0 bases removed from V and 1 base from J, the gap between germline ends came to 7 bases. CDR1 LNHNV and CDR2 YYDKDF come from the germline V gene (reference sequence). This TCR came from a young man in good health. Some clones in this sample may be carry-over from other donors' samples. V gene TRBV15 combines with J gene TRBJ2-6; D remains ambiguous. Specimen: memory CD8+ T cells from PBMCs. Subset defined: CD45RO+ cells pooled with CCR7-negative TemRA cells. The CDR3 DNA reads TGTGCCACCAGCAGAGATGTGGGATCTGGGGCCAACGTCCTGACTTTC. This codes for CATSRDVGSGANVLTF.